This TCR beta chain was recorded in a study of CD8 T cells in Susac syndrome. Study in general: Within the group of sequenced Susac syndrome patients, more than 5 had active disease and about 8 were in remission. At the time their blood was drawn, patients with Susac syndrome were either therapy-naive, on corticosteroids (with some of them also receiving intravenous immunoglobulin), or on intravenous immunoglobulin alone.

Reverse transcription of about 0.45 to 1 ug RNA was carried out with random hexamers. A multiplex approach, immunoSEQ multiplex PCR, amplified TCR beta CDR3 across 54 Vbeta and 13 Jbeta. From the immunoSEQ multiplex PCR reads, TCRdb called clonotypes with MiXCR, one entry per CDR3 protein. The table lists more than 150,000 distinct CDR3 sequences, approximately 95% of them singletons. Trimming took off 4 bases at V and 4 bases at J, with 14 bases between the two ends. Germline V CDR1 and CDR2: MDHEN, SYDVKM. This CDR3 has 15 residues. CD8+ and CD4+ T cells from blood underwent TCR beta sequencing, which was carried out in a high-throughput format.

This chain links TRBV28 with TRBJ2-1, with unresolved D. The receptor's source is a human donor with Susac syndrome. The sample was CD8+ T cells from PBMCs. The DNA of the CDR3 is TGTGCCAGCAGTTCCCCCGCCACCAGATACAATGAGCAGTTCTTC. It is translated as CASSSPATRYNEQFF.